Below are 30 T cell receptor beta chains sequenced from a single sample in a study of cytomegalovirus exposure and HLA in healthy donors. The method was immunoSEQ multiplex PCR; TCRdb's version includes in-frame clones alone and lacks a portion of them. The sample yields 300,000 to 450,000 clones, just over 85% seen once. Source material: PBMCs. The receptors come from a young woman in good health and CMV-seronegative.

This chain connects TRBV4-1 to TRBJ1-1, with D uncertain. CDR1 is MGHRA and CDR2 is YSYEKL in the germline V gene. Trimming took off 0 bases at V and 8 bases at J, with 13 bases between the two ends. The CDR3 runs to 14 residues. The CDR3 region has the DNA TGCGCCAGCAGCCAAGATCCTACCGGGTCCGAAGCTTTCTTT. Translated: CASSQDPTGSEAFF.

This clone has a single count. The chain joins TRBV7-3 to TRBJ2-2; possible D gene TRBD2, 6 bases. With 5 bases removed from V and 0 bases from J, the gap between germline ends came to 13 bases. Germline lookup yields CDR1 SGHTA and CDR2 FQGTGA. CDR3 length: 16 residues. Here the CDR3 DNA reads TGTGCCAGCAGCCTGCAAGCGGGCACGAACACCGGGGAGCTGTTTTTT. Residues: CASSLQAGTNTGELFF.

The chain joins TRBV27 to TRBJ2-5; possible D gene TRBD1, 6 bases. With 5 bases removed from V and 5 bases from J, the gap between germline ends came to 21 bases. The CDR3 contains 16 residues. Per the germline V gene, CDR1 is MNHEY and CDR2 is SMNVEV (reference sequence). The chain's CDR3 is CASSQTRTASRETQYF. Here the CDR3 DNA reads TGTGCCAGCAGTCAAACCCGGACAGCATCCCGTGAGACCCAGTACTTC.

The J gene is TRBJ2-5, the V gene TRBV5-1; TRBD2 is a possible D gene (5 bases). CDR1 is SGHRS and CDR2 is YFSETQ in the germline V gene. This CDR3 is built from 13 residues. V gave up 4 bases and J gave up 5 bases, with 12 bases separating them. Written as DNA, the CDR3 is TGCGCCAGCAGCGACGGGGTGGGGGAGACCCAGTACTTC. This encodes CASSDGVGETQYF.

As regards this clone: One junction end disagrees with the germline gene, perhaps due to a read error. The gene calls are TRBV6-1 and TRBJ2-1; the D gene is possibly TRBD2 (6 bases). The CDR3 covers 13 residues. The germline V gene has CDR1 MNHNS and CDR2 SASEGT. The CDR3 spells CASSRVADKEQFF. CDR3 DNA: TGTGCCAGCAGCCGGGTAGCGGACAAAGAGCAGTTCTTC.

J is TRBJ1-4 and V is TRBV6-1, with TRBD1 identical over 10 bases. The CDR3 has 14 residues. The V gene's germline CDR1 is MNHNS and CDR2 SASEGT. With V trimmed by 6 bases and J by 8 bases, 6 bases remained unmatched. The CDR3 region is CASSQDRGDEKLFF. The CDR3 DNA sequence: TGTGCCAGCAGCCAGGACAGGGGGGACGAAAAACTGTTTTTT.

This clone has just one count. V is TRBV5-6 and J is TRBJ1-1; D might be TRBD1 (6 bases). V shed 4 bases and J shed 0 bases, with 13 bases lying between them. CDR3 length: 15 amino acids. The germline V gene encodes CDR1 SGHDT and CDR2 YYEEEE. The chain's CDR3 is CASSPRQALNTEAFF. The DNA of the CDR3 is TGTGCCAGCAGCCCCAGACAGGCATTGAACACTGAAGCTTTCTTT.

The chain carries TRBV19 and TRBJ1-5, with 7 bases identical to TRBD1. The V segment lost 8 bases and the J segment 3 bases; nucleotides outside the gene matches: 4. This CDR3 spans 13 amino acids. Germline V gene data show CDR1 as LNHDA and CDR2 as SQIVND (reference sequence). CDR3 coding DNA: TGTGCCAGTGCCGGACAGGACAATCAGCCCCAGCATTTT. It specifies CASAGQDNQPQHF.

The genes are TRBV2 and TRBJ2-1, with TRBD2 matching over 9 bases. Germline V gene data show CDR1 as SNHLY and CDR2 as FYNNEI. The CDR3 totals 15 residues. Trimming cost V 5 bases and J 9 bases; bases outside gene matches: 11. The DNA for the CDR3 is TGTGCCAGCAGTCAGTTAGCGGGGGATATAAGTGAGCAGTTCTTC. Protein sequence: CASSQLAGDISEQFF.

The chain links TRBV6-1 to TRBJ2-4; the match to TRBD1 covers 7 bases. Germline V gives CDR1 MNHNS, CDR2 SASEGT. There are 14 residues in the CDR3. The J segment lost 4 bases and the V segment lost 6 bases, leaving 6 bases of the junction unmatched. CDR3 region: CASSQDREKNIQYF. CDR3 sequence (DNA): TGTGCCAGCAGCCAAGACAGGGAAAAAAACATTCAGTACTTC.

This clone was picked up a small number of times. The genes are TRBV4-1 and TRBJ2-7; maybe TRBD2 (5 bases). The CDR3 sequence is 14 residues long. Trimming took 5 bases from V and 3 from J, leaving 14 bases between them. CDR1 and CDR2 (germline): MGHRA, YSYEKL. CDR3: CASSSQWGDYEQYF. CDR3 bases: TGCGCCAGCAGCTCCCAGTGGGGAGACTACGAGCAGTACTTC.

This clone was recorded once. The CDR3 sequence: CASSQDKGNEQFF. CDR3 bases: TGTGCCAGCAGCCAGGACAAAGGCAATGAGCAGTTCTTC. The V and J genes are TRBV4-2 and TRBJ2-1; the D gene is possibly TRBD1 (5 bases). The CDR3 is made up of 13 amino acids. CDR1 is LGHNA and CDR2 is YNFKEQ in the germline V gene. V was trimmed by 3 bases and J by 6 bases, leaving 9 bases between them.

Comments on this clone: The junction shows a germline mismatch at one end, possibly a read error. The CDR3 DNA sequence: TGCGCCAGCAGCTCCGGAGGGCAAGGGACCCAGTACTTC. Residues: CASSSGGQGTQYF. J is TRBJ2-5 and V is TRBV5-1, with D maybe TRBD2 (6 bases). CDR3 size: 13 residues. Germline loops: CDR1 SGHRS, CDR2 YFSETQ.

The CDR3, as DNA: TGTGCCAGCAGTGCCCTGACGGGAGAGAACACTGAAGCTTTCTTT. Its translation: CASSALTGENTEAFF. V usage is TRBV28 and J usage is TRBJ1-1; D is ambiguous. The CDR3 runs to 15 residues. The germline V gene encodes CDR1 MDHEN and CDR2 SYDVKM. V lost 5 bases, J lost 1 base, and 14 bases lay in between.

The chain recombines TRBV4-2 with TRBJ2-1; D possibly corresponds to TRBD2 (5 bases). V dropped 1 base and J dropped 0 bases, with 7 bases sitting between them. The CDR3 length is 15 residues. Germline V gives CDR1 LGHNA, CDR2 YNFKEQ. The CDR3 region has the DNA TGTGCCAGCAGCCAAGGGACTCCCTCCTACAATGAGCAGTTCTTC. Its translation: CASSQGTPSYNEQFF.

The V gene is TRBV19, the J gene TRBJ2-2, with 12 bases matching TRBD1. This CDR3 has 17 residues. Germline lookup yields CDR1 LNHDA and CDR2 SQIVND (reference sequence). Trimming took 3 bases from V and 3 from J; bases not matched to a gene: 5. The CDR3 region has the DNA TGTGCCAGTAGTATGGGGACAGGGGGCGCTTACACCGGGGAGCTGTTTTTT. Translated, it gives CASSMGTGGAYTGELFF.

The chain joins TRBV4-1 to TRBJ2-1; 13 bases agree with TRBD2. J gave up 4 bases and V 1 base, and 4 bases lay outside the gene matches. Germline V gene lookup returns CDR1 MGHRA and CDR2 YSYEKL. This CDR3 spans 17 amino acids. The CDR3, as DNA: TGCGCCAGCAGCCAAGCCGAACTAGCGGGAGGGTACAATGAGCAGTTCTTC. It translates to CASSQAELAGGYNEQFF.

The rearrangement links TRBV5-1 to TRBJ2-5; tentative D call: TRBD2 (5 bases). In germline, CDR1 is SGHRS, CDR2 YFSETQ. The CDR3 extends over 16 amino acids. The V end lost 4 bases, the J end lost 2 bases, and 18 bases lay between the germline ends. CDR3 in amino acids: CASSLQTKGAQETQYF. CDR3 in DNA: TGCGCCAGCAGCCTACAGACCAAGGGAGCACAAGAGACCCAGTACTTC.

V gene TRBV29-1 combines with J gene TRBJ2-7, with 7 bases aligning to TRBD2. Germline V lookup: CDR1 SQVTM, CDR2 ANQGSEA. V dropped 6 bases and J dropped 7; count of bases not matched to a gene: 15. The CDR3 spans 14 residues. The CDR3 spells CSVFHSGSGGEQYF. CDR3 DNA: TGCAGCGTGTTCCATAGCGGGTCTGGAGGGGAGCAGTACTTC.

The rearrangement links TRBV5-4 to TRBJ1-2; 7 nucleotides match TRBD1. J was trimmed by 6 bases and V by 4 bases; bases with no gene match: 9. The germline gives CDR1 SGHNT, CDR2 YYREEE (reference sequence). The CDR3 consists of 14 residues. CDR3 nucleotide sequence: TGTGCCAGCAGCCACGGGACAGAGAGAAATGGCTACACCTTC. This encodes CASSHGTERNGYTF.

The chain has TRBV13 and TRBJ2-7, with D perhaps TRBD1 (6 bases). Germline-derived CDR1 and CDR2 are PRHDT and FYEKMQ (reference sequence). CDR3 length: 13 amino acids. Trimming took 2 bases from V and 2 from J, leaving 7 bases between them. This CDR3 reads CASSLRDTYEQYF. Written as DNA, the CDR3 is TGTGCCAGCAGCTTACGGGACACCTACGAGCAGTACTTC.

This chain's CDR3 is CASSKSGGDRAYEQYF. Written as DNA, the CDR3 is TGTGCCAGCAGTAAATCAGGAGGGGACAGGGCCTACGAGCAGTACTTC. The chain carries TRBV25-1 and TRBJ2-7; 9 bases map to TRBD1. Trimming took 5 bases from V and 2 from J; bases not matched to a gene: 10. The CDR3 has 16 amino acids. Germline assignment: CDR1 MGHDK and CDR2 SYGVNS.

The CDR3 protein is CASSLDLPGTTTVAFF. CDR3 nucleotide sequence: TGTGCCAGCAGCTTGGACCTCCCGGGTACCACAACGGTGGCTTTCTTT. J is TRBJ1-1 and V is TRBV5-4; D gene unclear. The CDR3 loop spans 16 amino acids. Deletions cut 0 bases from V and 11 bases from J, with 23 bases between. Germline values: CDR1 SGHNT, CDR2 YYREEE (reference sequence).

This chain links TRBV5-6 with TRBJ1-2; possible D gene TRBD1, 5 bases. Trimming removed 1 base from V and 0 bases from J, with 13 bases in between. CDR3 length equals 16 residues. Germline CDR1 SGHDT, CDR2 YYEEEE. CDR3 sequence: CASSLIKAGPNYGYTF. The CDR3 DNA follows: TGTGCCAGCAGCTTGATTAAGGCAGGGCCTAACTATGGCTACACCTTC.

The chain links TRBV7-6 to TRBJ2-2; 8 bases fit TRBD2. CDR3 length: 15 amino acids. V shed 4 bases and J 3 bases; nucleotides not matched to a gene: 4. The germline V gene has CDR1 SGHVS and CDR2 FNYEAQ. The CDR3 DNA reads as TGTGCCAGCAGCTCGAGCGGGGGCGACACCGGGGAGCTGTTTTTT. Its protein is CASSSSGGDTGELFF.

The chain has TRBV5-6 and TRBJ2-1; 8 nucleotides align to TRBD2. In germline, CDR1 is SGHDT, CDR2 YYEEEE. Trimming at V came to 4 bases and at J to 10 bases, leaving 16 bases not matched to a gene. CDR3 length: 16 residues. Written as DNA, the CDR3 is TGTGCCAGCAGCCCCCCCCTGGGGATAGCGGGGCAGGAGCAGTTCTTC. This sequence encodes CASSPPLGIAGQEQFF.

The V and J genes are TRBV27 and TRBJ2-1; 7 bases are a match to TRBD2. Germline V CDR1 and CDR2: MNHEY, SMNVEV (reference sequence). The CDR3 spans 15 residues. The junction had 8 bases not matched to a gene; V was cut back by 4 bases and J by 5 bases. This CDR3 reads CASSSGTTTHNEQFF. The CDR3 nucleotides are TGTGCCAGCAGTTCGGGGACTACCACCCACAATGAGCAGTTCTTC.

This chain connects TRBV19 to TRBJ1-2; 9 nucleotides align to TRBD1. With V trimmed by 5 bases and J by 5 bases, 9 bases remained unmatched. Germline V gene lookup returns CDR1 LNHDA and CDR2 SQIVND (reference sequence). The CDR3 has 15 amino acids. The CDR3 is CASSPNRGRRYGYTF. The CDR3 DNA reads as TGTGCCAGTAGTCCCAACAGGGGGCGCAGGTATGGCTACACCTTC.

DNA for the CDR3: TGTGCCAGCAGTTACCCGGAGCGGGGCAGTGAAAAACTGTTTTTT. It is translated as CASSYPERGSEKLFF. The J gene is TRBJ1-4, the V gene TRBV6-6; the D gene is possibly TRBD1 (5 bases). This CDR3 spans 15 amino acids. V was clipped by 2 bases and J by 7 bases, with 14 bases between them. CDR1 is MNHNY, CDR2 SVGAGI, per germline (reference sequence).

The genes are TRBV10-3 and TRBJ2-1, with 9 bases identical to TRBD2. Germline trimming cut 8 bases from V and 8 bases from J; bases unmatched to any gene: 13. CDR3 length: 15 amino acids. CDR1 ENHRY and CDR2 SYGVKD come from the germline V gene. The CDR3 loop reads CAIGTGTSTRYEQFF. The CDR3 nucleotides read TGTGCCATCGGGACCGGGACTAGCACACGGTATGAGCAGTTCTTC.